These 14 T cell receptor beta chains share one sample of origin, sequenced in a study of CD4+ T cells in melanoma. The repertoire was sequenced with immunoSEQ multiplex PCR; TCRdb's copy has only in-frame clones and lacks some. The data hold about 140,000 clones, with nearly 95% observed a single time. The source of these receptors is a human donor with melanoma.

V is TRBV5-1 and J is TRBJ1-6; no reliable D call. V lost 6 bases and J 0 bases, leaving 10 bases between the germline ends. The CDR3 is 15 amino acids. Germline values: CDR1 SGHRS, CDR2 YFSETQ. CDR3 DNA sequence: TGCGCCAGCACCCCTCGGCCCTCCTATAATTCACCCCTCCACTTT. Translated: CASTPRPSYNSPLHF.

This chain uses TRBV4-2 with TRBJ2-7, with 9 positions matching TRBD1. The CDR3 is 15 amino acids. CDR1 LGHNA and CDR2 YNFKEQ come from the germline V gene. J gave up 5 bases and V 4 bases, and 9 bases lay outside the gene matches. CDR3 region: CASSRRGGQGNEQYF. The DNA of the CDR3 is TGTGCCAGCAGCCGAAGGGGTGGACAGGGGAACGAGCAGTACTTC.

The chain couples TRBV27 to TRBJ1-2; 7 nucleotides agree with TRBD1. V trimming: 7 bases; J trimming: 4 bases; junction bases outside the gene matches: 9. CDR3 length: 14 residues. Looked up from germline, CDR1 is MNHEY and CDR2 is SMNVEV (reference sequence). The CDR3 DNA follows: TGTGCCAGCAAAGACTCGACAGGGCCCTATGGCTACACCTTC. Residues: CASKDSTGPYGYTF.

J is TRBJ2-7 and V is TRBV7-3, with 7 nucleotides matching TRBD2. CDR3 length: 15 amino acids. CDR1 SGHTA and CDR2 FQGTGA come from the germline V gene. Unmatched junction bases numbered 10, after V lost 5 bases and J lost 3 bases. CDR3 residues: CASSLSPGGNYEQYF. CDR3 in DNA: TGTGCCAGCAGCCTGTCCCCGGGGGGTAACTACGAGCAGTACTTC.

This clone was seen once. The rearrangement joins TRBV15 to TRBJ2-3, with 12 bases identical to TRBD2. Germline V CDR1 and CDR2: LNHNV, YYDKDF (reference sequence). V lost 6 bases, J lost 9 bases, and 10 bases stayed unmatched. There are 15 residues in the CDR3. CDR3 sequence (DNA): TGTGCCACCAGTAACCCGGGACTAGCGGGCCCAACGCAGTATTTT. It specifies CATSNPGLAGPTQYF. Using reference TRBV15 and TRBJ2-3 for the parts outside the CDR3, the full variable domain is DAMVIQNPRYQVTQFGKPVTLSCSQTLNHNVMYWYQQKSSQAPKLLFHYYDKDFNNEADTPDNFQSRRPNTSFCFLDIRSPGLGDTAMYLCATSNPGLAGPTQYFGPGTRLTVL.

The V gene is TRBV5-1, the J gene TRBJ2-2; D is possibly TRBD1 (6 bases). The germline gives CDR1 SGHRS, CDR2 YFSETQ. There are 19 residues in the CDR3. V was trimmed by 4 bases and J by 4 bases, leaving 26 bases between them. This CDR3 reads CASSLGDRPQRWGTGELFF. In DNA form, the CDR3 reads TGCGCCAGCAGCCTGGGAGACAGGCCCCAGCGGTGGGGCACCGGGGAGCTGTTTTTT.

The chain joins TRBV7-9 to TRBJ2-2; D unresolved. The V gene's germline CDR1 is SEHNR and CDR2 FQNEAQ (reference sequence). Deletions cut 3 bases from V and 1 base from J, with 9 bases between. The CDR3 is made up of 15 amino acids. CDR3 nucleotide sequence: TGTGCCAGCAGCTTCTCGACCGTGAACACCGGGGAGCTGTTTTTT. This sequence encodes CASSFSTVNTGELFF.

This sequence joins TRBV7-8 and TRBJ2-7, with 8 bases identical to TRBD2. J gave up 5 bases and V 3 bases, and 3 bases lay outside the gene matches. The CDR3 contains 13 residues. Looked up from germline, CDR1 is SGHVS and CDR2 is FQNEAQ. The CDR3 coding sequence is TGTGCCAGCAGCTTGGGACTAGTCAACGAGCAGTACTTC. It translates to CASSLGLVNEQYF. Together with reference TRBV7-8 and TRBJ2-7, the CDR3 gives the full variable domain: GAGVSQSPRYKVAKRGQDVALRCDPISGHVSLFWYQQALGQGPEFLTYFQNEAQLDKSGLPSDRFFAERPEGSVSTLKIQRTQQEDSAVYLCASSLGLVNEQYFGPGTRLTVT.

The chain recombines TRBV7-8 with TRBJ2-7; D remains ambiguous. CDR3 length: 13 amino acids. The germline CDR1 and CDR2 sequences are SGHVS and FQNEAQ. V was clipped by 1 base and J by 6 bases, with 10 bases between them. This CDR3 is CASSLEVLGEQYF. The CDR3 region has the DNA TGTGCCAGCAGCTTAGAAGTATTAGGCGAGCAGTACTTC.

Only one count was recorded for this clone. A read error may account for a junction end that differs from germline. V and J are TRBV19 and TRBJ2-3, with 10 bases lining up with TRBD2. Germline V CDR1 and CDR2: LNHDA, SQIVND (reference sequence). CDR3 length equals 16 residues. CDR3 loop: CASSLELAGSTDTQYF. CDR3 DNA sequence: TGTGCCAGTAGTCTAGAACTAGCGGGGAGCACAGATACGCAGTATTTT.

The rearrangement links TRBV19 to TRBJ1-3, with unresolved D. CDR3 size: 18 residues. The V end was cut by 3 bases, the J end by 0 bases, with 18 bases between. Germline CDR1 and CDR2: LNHDA and SQIVND (reference sequence). The CDR3 DNA is TGTGCCAGTAGTATGAGGGTGATAGGCCTCACCTCTGGAAACACCATATATTTT. Translation gives CASSMRVIGLTSGNTIYF.

The chain carries TRBV18 and TRBJ2-3; TRBD2 matches 9 bases. Germline V gene lookup returns CDR1 KGHSH and CDR2 LQKENI. The CDR3 consists of 16 residues. Germline trimming cut 2 bases from V and 4 bases from J; bases unmatched to any gene: 7. CDR3 residues: CASSPIAGGPADTQYF. In nucleotides, the CDR3 is TGTGCCAGCTCACCAATCGCGGGGGGGCCCGCAGATACGCAGTATTTT.

This clone was counted between two and nine times. The chain recombines TRBV4-2 with TRBJ1-5; TRBD1 might be the D (6 bases). The germline V and J ends were trimmed by 1 base and 2 bases, with 12 bases remaining between them. CDR1 is LGHNA, CDR2 YNFKEQ, per germline. The CDR3 has 16 residues. The CDR3 loop is CASSQVGQKGNQPQHF. For the CDR3, the DNA is TGTGCCAGCAGCCAAGTCGGACAGAAGGGCAATCAGCCCCAGCATTTT.

The chain uses TRBV29-1 and TRBJ2-5; either TRBD1 or TRBD2 may fit D (6 bases each). Germline V lookup: CDR1 SQVTM, CDR2 ANQGSEA. V lost 7 bases, J lost 4 bases, and 13 bases lay in between. CDR3 length: 12 amino acids. Written as DNA, the CDR3 is TGCAGCGCCGTGGGGGGCGCAGAGACCCAGTACTTC. The encoded protein is CSAVGGAETQYF.